This TCR beta chain was found in a study of T-cell memory formation after mild COVID-19. Findings of the study overall: Cross-reactive memory seemingly joined, as some responding clones were found in pre-infection memory.

V gave up 1 base and J gave up 7 bases, with 18 bases separating them. Germline V gives CDR1 SGHKS, CDR2 YYEKEE (reference sequence). The CDR3 is made up of 15 amino acids. This clonotype was detected only a few times. The antigen is undetermined. TCRdb analysed the 5' RACE reads with MiXCR anew, one entry per CDR3 protein. The repertoire has a few hundred thousand distinct CDR3 sequences, around 15% of them found once; the top ten carry around a fifth. The TCR sequence derives from a man in his late teens or twenties who had mild COVID-19 (a few samples of this study predate the infection). Cell type and time point are not known. The sample taken for sequencing was PBMCs or a T cell subset sorted from them (not recorded which). The chain joins TRBV5-5 to TRBJ2-7; D gene uncertain. The CDR3 DNA follows: TGTGCCAGCAGCTTGTTCGGGTCCCCCCTTATGGAGCAGTACTTC. It yields the protein CASSLFGSPLMEQYF. Full variable domain (rest looked up from reference TRBV5-5 and TRBJ2-7): DAGVTQSPTHLIKTRGQQVTLRCSPISGHKSVSWYQQVLGQGPQFIFQYYEKEERGRGNFPDRFSARQFPNYSSELNVNALLLGDSALYLCASSLFGSPLMEQYFGPGTRLTVT.